This TCR beta chain was captured in a study of cytomegalovirus exposure and HLA in healthy donors. About the research overall: Genotyping of 398 donors showed that around 81% belonged to the Caucasian-associated ancestry cluster.

Notes on the study in general: What TCR beta sequences reportedly achieved was accurate prediction of HLA-A and HLA-B alleles in most subjects. Upon later analysis, TCR association rates were observed to vary by HLA locus, being highest for DRB1 and lowest for HLA-C.

The PCR contained 60 Vbeta and 13 Jbeta primers. TCRdb's copy holds only in-frame clones and misses some; the assay was immunoSEQ multiplex PCR. The sample contains roughly 120,000 clones, 80% to 90% of which appear only once. With respect to this clone: Its antigen is not known.

The germline V gene has CDR1 MNHEY and CDR2 SVGAGI. V lost 0 bases and J 2 bases, leaving 14 bases between the germline ends. The CDR3 is 16 amino acids. This receptor was obtained from a middle-aged man in good health and CMV-seronegative. The chain links TRBV6-5 to TRBJ2-7; possibly TRBD1 for D (7 bases). Sequenced input: PBMCs. Here the CDR3 reads CASSYSGGGNTYEQYF. Written as DNA, the CDR3 is TGTGCCAGCAGTTACTCAGGAGGGGGCAATACCTACGAGCAGTACTTC.